This TCR beta chain was documented in a study of blood T cell repertoires in COVID-19 (dated by TCRdb to 2019 to 2021). Notes on the research overall: Samples covering the acute and convalescent phases of COVID-19 were provided by collaborators in the United States, Italy and Spain. Subjects who had been exposed to COVID-19, were actively infected with it, or had recovered from it provided the deeply sampled blood TCRbeta repertoires that made up the dataset. The samples were drawn from two sources: the first 160 participants of the ongoing ImmuneRACE study, and some 1,300 subjects contributed by 6 global collaborators. Nearly every sample came with metadata listing a de-identified subject ID, COVID-19 status, age in years and sex. Where available, HLA class I and class II types were obtained from metadata supplied by the sample provider rather than from assay-based typing. The prospective study material was composed of cDNA or gDNA derived from T cells, B-cell-depleted T cells, or PBMCs. A freely available public database, intended as a resource for researchers studying the immune response to SARS-CoV-2, is where the repertoires were released. Paper-wide results and their limitations: How much clinical and demographic metadata was included differed by source and by participant, and the metadata was provided uncurated.

TCRbeta CDR3 regions were amplified from genomic DNA using the immunoSEQ Assay, a bias-controlled multiplex PCR. Per the source publication's procedure: The number of nucleated cells in each sample was estimated from the amplification of reference gene primers within the assay. Sequence reads were collapsed and filtered to measure the absolute abundance of every unique TCRbeta CDR3 rearrangement. Productive Simpson clonality was computed per sample as the square root of Simpson's diversity index over productive rearrangements. This is the immuneACCESS table as TCRdb keeps it, with only in-frame sequences that have V and J called. A part of the clones is gone; compared with another copy, unresolved V genes explain less than half, and the rest is unexplained. From that table come the V and J calls and clone size; the DNA was used to work out D and trimming. Within this sample are some 340,000 clones, with around 84% of them counted one time only. Of the sample, around 3.4% falls within the top ten clones.

With respect to this clone: The antigen it binds to is not known. No much larger clone exists at a distance of one base, and base qualities are not known.

The CDR3 holds 18 amino acids from the cysteine to the phenylalanine. The kept DNA is CDR3 alone, 54 bases in frame from the first base. The germline V end is reduced by 1 base and the J end by 13 bases; junction bases left unmatched: 23. CDR1 and CDR2 (SQVTM, ANQGSEA) derive from the germline V gene. The collaborating institutions used their own protocols to collect whole blood in K2EDTA tubes. For TCRbeta analysis, collaborator samples were shipped as frozen whole blood, as isolated PBMCs, or as DNA extracted from either sample type. The sequenced sample consisted of peripheral blood. Recombination linked TRBV29-1 to TRBJ2-1; 9 middle bases align to TRBD1. This clonotype was obtained from a young woman with acute or convalescent COVID-19. CDR3 reads: CSVEVGDRVDFLVTKQFF. The DNA is as follows: TGCAGCGTTGAAGTGGGGGACAGGGTTGATTTTTTGGTAACTAAACAGTTCTTC.